Presented here are 28 T cell receptor beta chains from one specimen sequenced in a study of memory CD8 T cells in hepatitis C reinfection. Measured with immunoSEQ multiplex PCR; TCRdb has only the in-frame clones, and not every one. The profile shows tens of thousands of clones, roughly 90% of them singletons. The time point here: peak reinfection, 3 to 8 weeks after reinfection detection. No in vitro expansion preceded TCR sequencing of the sorted cells. The specimen was naive CD8+ T cells sorted from blood. Receptor source: a man aged 18 to 29 with hepatitis C virus infection.

V gene TRBV23-1 combines with J gene TRBJ2-3, with 8 positions matching TRBD1. TRBV23-1 is placed among ORFs of uncertain function. Trimming took 5 bases from V and 15 from J; bases not matched to a gene: 13. The length of the CDR3 is 13 residues. The CDR3 reads CASSNKDRDPLYF. The CDR3 DNA reads TGCGCCAGCAGTAACAAGGACAGGGACCCCCTATATTTT.

The CDR3 DNA sequence: TGCGCCAGCAGCTGGTTGGGGCGAGAAGAGACCCAGTACTTC. Its translation: CASSWLGREETQYF. The chain employs TRBV5-1 and TRBJ2-5, with a possible D match to TRBD1 (5 bases). Germline V gene sequence: CDR1 SGHRS, CDR2 YFSETQ. This CDR3 has 14 residues. Trimming shortened V by 3 bases and J by 3 bases, and 12 bases separated the two germline ends. Full variable domain (rest looked up from reference TRBV5-1 and TRBJ2-5): KAGVTQTPRYLIKTRGQQVTLSCSPISGHRSVSWYQQTPGQGLQFLFEYFSETQRNKGNFPGRFSGRQFSNSRSEMNVSTLELGDSALYLCASSWLGREETQYFGPGTRLLVL.

The chain has TRBV19 and TRBJ1-3, with D unresolved. The CDR3 has 13 residues. Germline CDR1 LNHDA, CDR2 SQIVND (reference sequence). Deletions cut 5 bases from V and 0 bases from J, with 5 bases between. The CDR3 reads CASSDNSGNTIYF. CDR3 in DNA: TGTGCCAGTAGTGACAACTCTGGAAACACCATATATTTT.

This clone was seen a few times. The chain recombines TRBV27 with TRBJ1-2, with a weak D call TRBD1 (5 bases). Germline CDR1 reads MNHEY; CDR2 reads SMNVEV (reference sequence). V lost 5 bases to trimming and J lost 2 bases, with 9 bases between them. The CDR3 totals 13 residues. CDR3 nucleotide sequence: TGTGCCAGCAGTCCACAGGTGAACTATGGCTACACCTTC. It is translated as CASSPQVNYGYTF.

The V call is TRBV7-2, the J call TRBJ1-5; the match to TRBD1 covers 7 bases. V shed 3 bases and J 1 base; nucleotides not matched to a gene: 0. This CDR3 comprises 14 residues. Germline V gene lookup returns CDR1 SGHTA and CDR2 FQGNSA. The CDR3 bases are TGTGCCAGCAGCTTGACAGGGAGCAATCAGCCCCAGCATTTT. It is translated as CASSLTGSNQPQHF.

The J gene is TRBJ2-7, the V gene TRBV11-2; 10 bases agree with TRBD1. This CDR3 has 14 residues. V shed 6 bases, J shed 4 bases, and the junction held 6 bases outside the gene matches. Germline V gene sequence: CDR1 SGHAT, CDR2 FQNNGV. This CDR3 is CASRPGQGLYEQYV. CDR3 DNA sequence: TGTGCCAGCAGGCCGGGACAGGGGCTTTACGAGCAGTACGTC.

This chain uses TRBV9 with TRBJ1-1, with D uncertain. CDR1 and CDR2 (germline): SGDLS, YYNGEE. The CDR3 contains 13 residues. V dropped 3 bases and J dropped 1 base, with 7 bases sitting between them. CDR3: CASSASGNTEAFF. The CDR3 bases are TGTGCCAGCAGCGCGTCAGGGAACACTGAAGCTTTCTTT.

This sequence joins TRBV10-2 and TRBJ1-6, with a possible D match to TRBD1 (5 bases). Germline V CDR1 and CDR2: WSHSY, SAAADI. The CDR3 runs to 16 residues. Trimming removed 3 bases at V and 3 bases at J, with 12 bases between. In DNA, the CDR3 is TGCGCCAGCAGTGATTCCGACAGCTACTATAATTCACCCCTCCACTTT. This codes for CASSDSDSYYNSPLHF.

The V gene is TRBV9, the J gene TRBJ2-7; 11 nucleotides align to TRBD1. Germline CDR1 SGDLS, CDR2 YYNGEE. The CDR3 sequence is 16 residues long. After removal of 3 bases from V and 2 bases from J, the junction contained 7 bases not matched to a gene. CDR3 residues: CASSDHQDRGPYEQYF. CDR3 DNA sequence: TGTGCCAGCAGCGATCATCAGGACAGGGGGCCCTACGAGCAGTACTTC.

V is TRBV4-1 and J is TRBJ1-4; a possible D gene is TRBD1 (6 bases). CDR3 size: 17 residues. Trimming shortened V by 4 bases and J by 3 bases, and 18 bases separated the two germline ends. Germline CDR1 is MGHRA and CDR2 is YSYEKL. The CDR3 sequence is CASSPPSGGLANEKLFF. In DNA form, the CDR3 reads TGCGCCAGCAGCCCCCCGAGCGGGGGGCTGGCTAATGAAAAACTGTTTTTT.

This chain links TRBV25-1 with TRBJ2-1; D call uncertain. The CDR3 covers 15 residues. Germline V gene sequence: CDR1 MGHDK, CDR2 SYGVNS. Trimming pared 1 base from V and 2 bases from J, leaving 9 bases between. The CDR3 region is CASSESAVTYNEQFF. The CDR3 coding sequence is TGTGCCAGCAGTGAATCGGCGGTTACCTACAATGAGCAGTTCTTC.

The rearrangement links TRBV6-1 to TRBJ2-3, with 7 bases fitting TRBD1. This CDR3 spans 17 amino acids. Germline lookup yields CDR1 MNHNS and CDR2 SASEGT. The junction had 9 bases not matched to a gene; V was cut back by 2 bases and J by 1 base. The CDR3 DNA sequence: TGTGCCAGCAGTGAATACAGGGGTGCGGGTGGCACAGATACGCAGTATTTT. It translates to CASSEYRGAGGTDTQYF.

CDR3: CASSPTGTPTNYGYTF. The CDR3 DNA sequence: TGTGCCAGCAGCCCCACCGGGACACCAACTAACTATGGCTACACCTTC. This chain joins TRBV14 and TRBJ1-2; the D gene is possibly TRBD1 (6 bases). Germline values: CDR1 SGHDN, CDR2 FVKESK. This CDR3 is built from 16 residues. V was pared by 4 bases and J by 0 bases, with 15 bases between.

The V call is TRBV28, the J call TRBJ1-2, with 8 bases matching TRBD1. The CDR3 loop spans 16 amino acids. Trimming removed 2 bases from V and 2 bases from J; junction bases left unmatched: 7. Germline CDR1 MDHEN, CDR2 SYDVKM. The CDR3 nucleotides read TGTGCCAGCAGTTTACCGAGGACAGGGAACAACTATGGCTACACCTTC. It translates to CASSLPRTGNNYGYTF.

V usage is TRBV7-2 and J usage is TRBJ2-2, with a tentative D call TRBD1 (5 bases). Trimming stripped 2 bases from V and 9 bases from J, with 13 bases between. The CDR3 runs 14 residues. Germline V gene lookup returns CDR1 SGHTA and CDR2 FQGNSA. The CDR3 loop reads CASSLLPGMWELFF. CDR3 sequence (DNA): TGTGCCAGCAGCTTACTGCCAGGGATGTGGGAGCTGTTTTTT.

The V gene is TRBV19, the J gene TRBJ2-2; 10 bases agree with TRBD1. Germline CDR1 and CDR2: LNHDA and SQIVND (reference sequence). The CDR3 runs 15 residues. J was trimmed by 5 bases and V by 7 bases; bases with no gene match: 7. The chain's CDR3 is CASIGQGVGTGELFF. Here the CDR3 DNA reads TGTGCCAGTATCGGACAGGGGGTAGGGACCGGGGAGCTGTTTTTT.

The genes are TRBV19 and TRBJ1-5; D is uncertain. The CDR3 length is 14 residues. Trimming removed 3 bases from V and 3 bases from J, with 9 bases in between. CDR1 is LNHDA and CDR2 is SQIVND in the germline V gene (reference sequence). For the CDR3, the DNA is TGTGCCAGTAGTATTGGGAGTTCCAATCAGCCCCAGCATTTT. This encodes CASSIGSSNQPQHF.

Here the CDR3 reads CASSQRGQGGTDTQYF. CDR3 DNA: TGCGCCAGCAGCCAAAGGGGGCAGGGGGGCACAGATACGCAGTATTTT. The chain employs TRBV4-1 and TRBJ2-3; 7 positions agree with TRBD1. The CDR3 has 16 residues. Germline V gene sequence: CDR1 MGHRA, CDR2 YSYEKL. V trimming: 2 bases; J trimming: 1 base; junction bases outside the gene matches: 6.

This chain joins TRBV11-2 and TRBJ2-1; possibly TRBD1 for D (5 bases). The CDR3 sequence is 16 residues long. The V gene lost 0 bases and the J gene lost 7 bases, with 16 bases spanning the gap. The germline CDR1 and CDR2 sequences are SGHAT and FQNNGV. The CDR3 DNA follows: TGTGCCAGCAGCTTAGATTTCCGGCAGGGTTTAAATGAGCAGTTCTTC. Amino acid sequence: CASSLDFRQGLNEQFF.

This clone was counted a few times. J is TRBJ1-5 and V is TRBV10-3; D uncertain. This CDR3 has 12 amino acids. Germline values: CDR1 ENHRY, CDR2 SYGVKD. V lost 2 bases, J lost 7 bases, and 6 bases lay in between. The CDR3, as DNA: TGTGCCATCAGTGAGGAGGTACAGCCCCAGCATTTT. Protein product: CAISEEVQPQHF.

CDR3: CASSLEQFYEQYF. The CDR3 DNA reads TGTGCCAGCAGCTTAGAACAGTTCTACGAGCAGTACTTC. The rearrangement uses TRBV7-9 and TRBJ2-7; no definite D call. CDR3 length: 13 residues. The V end was cut by 1 base, the J end by 3 bases, with 7 bases between. CDR1 is SEHNR and CDR2 is FQNEAQ in the germline V gene (reference sequence).

V and J are TRBV6-1 and TRBJ2-7; D remains ambiguous. The CDR3 length is 14 residues. With 0 bases removed from V and 0 bases from J, the gap between germline ends came to 6 bases. Per germline, CDR1 MNHNS and CDR2 SASEGT. The CDR3 DNA follows: TGTGCCAGCAGTGAAGCACGGAGCTCCTACGAGCAGTACGTC. Amino acids: CASSEARSSYEQYV.

The rearrangement joins TRBV4-3 to TRBJ1-2; 10 bases line up with TRBD1. Germline CDR1 and CDR2: LGHNA and YSLEER. There are 15 residues in the CDR3. V shed 2 bases and J 8 bases; nucleotides not matched to a gene: 8. DNA for the CDR3: TGCGCCAGCAGCCAAACGACAGGGGGCTCAGAAGGCTACACCTTC. Protein: CASSQTTGGSEGYTF.

V gene TRBV19 combines with J gene TRBJ2-7; 8 positions agree with TRBD1. Trimming removed 1 base from V and 4 bases from J; junction bases left unmatched: 6. CDR3 length: 15 amino acids. Germline CDR1 LNHDA, CDR2 SQIVND (reference sequence). CDR3 sequence reads: CASSIGPGGGYEQYV. The CDR3 DNA follows: TGTGCCAGTAGTATAGGCCCAGGGGGCGGATACGAGCAGTACGTC.

The V call is TRBV27, the J call TRBJ1-2; the match to TRBD1 covers 8 bases. The J segment lost 8 bases and the V segment lost 5 bases, leaving 7 bases of the junction unmatched. The germline gives CDR1 MNHEY, CDR2 SMNVEV (reference sequence). This CDR3 spans 13 amino acids. The CDR3 region has the DNA TGTGCCAGCAGTCTGACAGGGGCGAGGGGCTACACCTTC. Amino acid sequence: CASSLTGARGYTF.

The J gene is TRBJ1-2, the V gene TRBV19, with 10 positions matching TRBD1. Per the germline V gene, CDR1 is LNHDA and CDR2 is SQIVND (reference sequence). The CDR3 totals 15 residues. Germline trimming cut 3 bases from V and 4 bases from J; bases unmatched to any gene: 5. CDR3 loop: CASSIGDRGAYGYTF. CDR3 bases: TGTGCCAGTAGTATTGGGGACAGGGGCGCCTATGGCTACACCTTC.

J is TRBJ2-3 and V is TRBV4-3, with 7 bases identical to TRBD1. Germline CDR1 LGHNA, CDR2 YSLEER. V shed 3 bases, J shed 2 bases, and the junction held 8 bases outside the gene matches. The CDR3 runs 16 residues. CDR3 residues: CASSQTGTDNTDTQYF. The DNA for the CDR3 is TGCGCCAGCAGCCAGACCGGGACAGACAACACAGATACGCAGTATTTT.

CDR3 region: CASSPSEQANEQFF. The CDR3 DNA reads TGTGCCAGCTCACCATCCGAACAGGCTAATGAGCAGTTCTTC. The gene calls are TRBV18 and TRBJ2-1; maybe TRBD1 (5 bases). The V and J ends lost 2 bases and 7 bases respectively, with 12 bases between them. The length of the CDR3 is 14 residues. CDR1 is KGHSH and CDR2 is LQKENI in the germline V gene.